This TCR beta chain was retrieved from a study of T-cell reconstitution after alpha-beta-depleted transplantation in children. The germline V gene encodes CDR1 SQVTM and CDR2 ANQGSEA. V lost 6 bases to trimming and J lost 3 bases, with 15 bases between them. The CDR3 is 14 amino acids. This clonotype was recorded many times. The authors prepared the TCRbeta library with unique molecular identifiers. TCRdb redid the calling of the PCR reads with MiXCR, one entry per CDR3 protein. This table has 490,000 or so distinct CDR3 sequences, 9.5% to 15% appearing once. The origin of this receptor is a human donor who donated a stem cell graft to a child with combined immunodeficiency. This chain connects TRBV29-1 to TRBJ2-1, with D possibly matching TRBD1 (6 bases). This material consisted of PBMCs from the stem cell graft donor, taken from the stem cell graft. As DNA, the CDR3 is TGCAGCGTCGTTGTAGGGGGTGGCTACAATGAGCAGTTCTTC. It specifies CSVVVGGGYNEQFF.